This record looks at one T cell receptor (beta chain) sequence and its context. The antigen is unknown. Time point in this sample: persistent/refractory GD, antithyroid drugs over 5 years with positive TRAb. The TCR library was made from RNA that had been extracted from PBMCs in TRIzol. V lost 3 bases, J lost 5 bases, and 14 bases lay in between. Germline CDR1 SNHLY, CDR2 FYNNEI. The length of the CDR3 is 15 residues. This record belongs to a study of regulatory T cells in long-lasting Graves disease. Study results and caveats: Favored gene segments in persistent disease were TRBV28, TRBJ1-2 and TRBJ2-5. Among persistent patients, a larger number of public clonotypes were shared (roughly 2,700) than among newly diagnosed patients (about 970).

With iRepertoire HTBI primers and Arm-PCR of CDR3 regions, TCR beta libraries were built. MiXCR was run by TCRdb on the multiplex PCR reads, yielding one entry per CDR3 protein. Of about 470,000 distinct CDR3 sequences in the sample, 20% to 25% were seen once. The chain combines TRBV2 with TRBJ2-1, with a weak D call TRBD2 (6 bases). Specimen: peripheral blood mononuclear cells (PBMCs), collected when the disease was refractory, from a patient treated with antithyroid drugs. The receptor comes from a female donor with Graves disease. CDR3 sequence reads: CASSDLFGGDNEQFF. CDR3 nucleotides: TGTGCCAGCAGTGATCTCTTCGGCGGGGACAATGAGCAGTTCTTC.